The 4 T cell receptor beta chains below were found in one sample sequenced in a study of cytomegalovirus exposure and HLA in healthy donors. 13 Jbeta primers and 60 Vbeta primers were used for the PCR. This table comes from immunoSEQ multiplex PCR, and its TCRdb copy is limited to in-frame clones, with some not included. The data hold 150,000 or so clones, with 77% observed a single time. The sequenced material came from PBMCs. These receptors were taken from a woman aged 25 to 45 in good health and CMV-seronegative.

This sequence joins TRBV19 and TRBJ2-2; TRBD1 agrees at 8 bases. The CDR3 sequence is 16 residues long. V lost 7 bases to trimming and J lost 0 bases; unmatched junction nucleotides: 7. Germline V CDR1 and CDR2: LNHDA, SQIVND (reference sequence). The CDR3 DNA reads TGTGCCAGTACCACGGGACAGGCCCCGAACACCGGGGAGCTGTTTTTT. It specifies CASTTGQAPNTGELFF.

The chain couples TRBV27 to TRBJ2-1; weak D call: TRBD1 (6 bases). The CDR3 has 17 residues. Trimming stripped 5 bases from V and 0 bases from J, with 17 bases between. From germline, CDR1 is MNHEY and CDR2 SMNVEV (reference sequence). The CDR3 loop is CASSPWGQRSSYNEQFF. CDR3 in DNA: TGTGCCAGCAGTCCCTGGGGGCAACGAAGCTCCTACAATGAGCAGTTCTTC.

The CDR3 sequence: CASSAPGFDTEAFF. The CDR3 DNA sequence: TGTGCCAGCAGCGCGCCGGGGTTCGATACTGAAGCTTTCTTT. The genes are TRBV7-9 and TRBJ1-1, with D unresolved. Between the trimmed V and J ends, which lost 5 bases and 5 bases, there was a span of 15 bases. CDR1 is SEHNR, CDR2 FQNEAQ, per germline (reference sequence). This CDR3 comprises 14 residues.

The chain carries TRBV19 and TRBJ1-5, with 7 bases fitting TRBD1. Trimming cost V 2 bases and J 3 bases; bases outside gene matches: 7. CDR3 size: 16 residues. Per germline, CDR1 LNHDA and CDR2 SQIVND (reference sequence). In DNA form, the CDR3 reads TGTGCCAGTAGTATAAGGGAAGGGGGCCCCAATCAGCCCCAGCATTTT. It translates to CASSIREGGPNQPQHF.